What follows are 30 T cell receptor beta chains derived from one specimen sequenced in a study of blood T cell repertoires in COVID-19. Assay: immunoSEQ multiplex PCR; the TCRdb copy retains only in-frame clones and omits some. The sample includes roughly 93,000 clones, approximately 90% of them seen just once. What was sequenced was peripheral blood. These receptors originate from a man between 50 and 59 years old with acute or convalescent COVID-19.

The gene calls are TRBV29-1 and TRBJ1-1, with a possible D match to TRBD1 (6 bases). The germline V and J ends were trimmed by 7 bases and 7 bases, with 13 bases remaining between them. This CDR3 comprises 11 residues. The germline V gene has CDR1 SQVTM and CDR2 ANQGSEA. CDR3 nucleotides: TGCAGCGGGGGAGACAGGTATGAAGCTTTCTTT. It translates to CSGGDRYEAFF.

V usage is TRBV2 and J usage is TRBJ1-1; D remains unclear. V lost 5 bases to trimming and J lost 4 bases, with 17 bases between them. Per the germline V gene, CDR1 is SNHLY and CDR2 is FYNNEI. This CDR3 comprises 15 residues. The DNA for the CDR3 is TGTGCCAGCAGTTCGTGGTCCGCGGGCGCCACTGAAGCTTTCTTT. It codes for CASSSWSAGATEAFF. Full variable domain (outside the CDR3, taken from reference TRBV2 and TRBJ1-1): EPEVTQTPSHQVTQMGQEVILRCVPISNHLYFYWYRQILGQKVEFLVSFYNNEISEKSEIFDDQFSVERPDGSNFTLKIRSTKLEDSAMYFCASSSWSAGATEAFFGQGTRLTVV.

The chain employs TRBV10-2 and TRBJ1-1; D is possibly TRBD1 (5 bases). V lost 4 bases to trimming and J lost 1 base, with 10 bases between them. The V gene's germline CDR1 is WSHSY and CDR2 SAAADI. This CDR3 has 14 residues. DNA for the CDR3: TGCGCCAGCAGTGTAAATACAGGGAACACTGAAGCTTTCTTT. Amino acid sequence: CASSVNTGNTEAFF.

This clone is a singleton in its sample. J is TRBJ2-3 and V is TRBV6-5; D uncertain. V was trimmed by 4 bases and J by 4 bases, leaving 3 bases between them. Per the germline V gene, CDR1 is MNHEY and CDR2 is SVGAGI. CDR3 length equals 11 residues. In nucleotides, the CDR3 is TGTGCCAGCAGTTTCGCAGATACGCAGTATTTT. This gives the protein CASSFADTQYF.

The genes are TRBV10-3 and TRBJ2-3, with TRBD2 as a possible D gene (5 bases). V lost 6 bases and J lost 0, with 13 bases in between. Germline lookup yields CDR1 ENHRY and CDR2 SYGVKD. The CDR3 is 15 residues long. The CDR3 DNA reads as TGTGCCATCAGCGCCCCACTAGATAGCACAGATACGCAGTATTTT. It codes for CAISAPLDSTDTQYF.

This rearrangement joins TRBV21-1 to TRBJ2-3; the table gives TRBD2 as D, unverified against the DNA. TRBV21-1 is given as a pseudogene. The CDR3 sequence is 19 residues long. The CDR3 sequence is CASSPHMSERSPLLNTQYF. The CDR3 bases are TGTGCCAGCAGCCCTCATATGAGCGAGCGGAGCCCCCTGTTGAATACGCAGTATTTT.

V usage is TRBV19 and J usage is TRBJ1-2; TRBD1 aligns across 7 bases. This CDR3 is built from 14 residues. Germline V gene lookup returns CDR1 LNHDA and CDR2 SQIVND (reference sequence). Unmatched junction bases numbered 6, after V lost 6 bases and J lost 2 bases. CDR3 DNA sequence: TGTGCCAGTAGGATGACAGGGATGAACTATGGCTACACCTTC. Translating it yields CASRMTGMNYGYTF.

Only one count was recorded for this clone. J is TRBJ2-1 and V is TRBV3-1 (or the pseudogene TRBV3-2), with D perhaps matching TRBD1 (5 bases). Germline CDR1 reads LGHDT; CDR2 reads YNNKEL (reference sequence). The CDR3 loop spans 13 amino acids. V dropped 3 bases and J dropped 6 bases, with 9 bases sitting between them. The CDR3 reads CASSHSGANEQFF. Here the CDR3 DNA reads TGTGCCAGCAGCCATTCTGGGGCCAATGAGCAGTTCTTC.

The V and J genes are TRBV11-2 and TRBJ2-7, with D maybe TRBD1 (5 bases). Germline V gene sequence: CDR1 SGHAT, CDR2 FQNNGV. V was shortened by 2 bases and J by 6 bases, with 8 bases between the two germline ends. The CDR3 totals 12 residues. The CDR3 DNA reads TGTGCCAGCAGCTTAAGGACAACCGAGCAGTACTTC. Its translation is CASSLRTTEQYF.

This clone has only one observation. Within the sample, other DNA sequences also encode this same CDR3. V gene TRBV30 combines with J gene TRBJ2-3; 12 bases line up with TRBD2. Germline CDR1 GTSNPN, CDR2 SVGIG (reference sequence). V dropped 7 bases and J dropped 2; count of bases not matched to a gene: 7. This CDR3 spans 15 amino acids. The CDR3 protein is CASTTSGGSTDTQYF. CDR3 DNA: TGTGCCTCAACGACTAGCGGGGGATCCACAGATACGCAGTATTTT.

V is TRBV5-1 and J is TRBJ1-2, with 7 nucleotides matching TRBD1. With V trimmed by 0 bases and J by 8 bases, 7 bases remained unmatched. The CDR3 spans 14 residues. CDR1 is SGHRS and CDR2 is YFSETQ in the germline V gene. The CDR3, as DNA: TGCGCCAGCAGCTTGGAAGGGGGCGTATCGGGCTACACCTTC. Translating it yields CASSLEGGVSGYTF.

The V and J genes are TRBV2 and TRBJ1-6, with no clear D. Looked up from germline, CDR1 is SNHLY and CDR2 is FYNNEI. The length of the CDR3 is 14 residues. Trimming removed 3 bases from V and 9 bases from J, with 12 bases in between. The CDR3 DNA reads TGTGCCAGCAGTGAGGAGGGCTTTCGTTCACCCCTCCACTTT. Protein sequence: CASSEEGFRSPLHF.

The genes are TRBV3-1 (or the pseudogene TRBV3-2) and TRBJ1-4; D not certain. From germline, CDR1 is LGHDT and CDR2 YNNKEL (reference sequence). Deletions cut 4 bases from V and 5 bases from J, with 14 bases between. The CDR3 runs 15 residues. The CDR3 loop is CASSRSQNSNEKLFF. The CDR3 DNA follows: TGTGCCAGCAGCCGGTCACAGAACTCAAATGAAAAACTGTTTTTT.

The CDR3: CASSPTGQGKAFF. As DNA, the CDR3 is TGTGCCAGCAGCCCGACGGGACAGGGTAAAGCTTTCTTT. The V and J genes are TRBV9 and TRBJ1-1; TRBD1 agrees at 9 bases. J lost 9 bases, V lost 4 bases, and 7 bases had no gene match. Germline lookup yields CDR1 SGDLS and CDR2 YYNGEE. There are 13 residues in the CDR3.

The genes are TRBV2 and TRBJ1-5; the match to TRBD1 covers 8 bases. This CDR3 has 18 amino acids. In germline, CDR1 is SNHLY, CDR2 FYNNEI. The V segment lost 2 bases and the J segment 4 bases; nucleotides outside the gene matches: 13. CDR3 in DNA: TGTGCCAGCAGTGAATGGAGGGCGACAGGGGCCAGAAATCAGCCCCAGCATTTT. Its protein product is CASSEWRATGARNQPQHF.

J is TRBJ1-5 and V is TRBV3-1 (or the pseudogene TRBV3-2); a possible D gene is TRBD1 (6 bases). The CDR3 has 16 residues. Germline V CDR1 and CDR2: LGHDT, YNNKEL (reference sequence). The V end was cut by 6 bases, the J end by 0 bases, with 15 bases between. The CDR3 sequence is CASRLKDSPSNQPQHF. CDR3 sequence (DNA): TGTGCCAGCAGACTCAAGGACAGCCCTAGCAATCAGCCCCAGCATTTT.

The chain uses TRBV7-8 and TRBJ1-1; TRBD1 might be the D (6 bases). Germline-derived CDR1 and CDR2 are SGHVS and FQNEAQ. The V and J ends lost 5 bases and 6 bases respectively, with 16 bases between them. The CDR3 totals 14 residues. The CDR3 loop reads CASSQITGKAEAFF. The CDR3 DNA sequence: TGTGCCAGCAGCCAGATAACAGGGAAGGCTGAAGCTTTCTTT. The complete variable domain, with remaining parts taken from reference TRBV7-8 and TRBJ1-1, reads GAGVSQSPRYKVAKRGQDVALRCDPISGHVSLFWYQQALGQGPEFLTYFQNEAQLDKSGLPSDRFFAERPEGSVSTLKIQRTQQEDSAVYLCASSQITGKAEAFFGQGTRLTVV.

The chain joins TRBV30 to TRBJ1-4; D gene unclear. With 3 bases removed from V and 3 bases from J, the gap between germline ends came to 5 bases. Germline CDR1 reads GTSNPN; CDR2 reads SVGIG (reference sequence). The CDR3 covers 12 residues. The CDR3 nucleotides are TGTGCCTGGAGCGGGGCTAATGAAAAACTGTTTTTT. It is translated as CAWSGANEKLFF.

The chain employs TRBV14 and TRBJ2-3; 8 positions agree with TRBD1. The ends lost 5 bases at V and 2 bases at J; junction bases unmatched: 6. The CDR3 contains 15 residues. Per germline, CDR1 SGHDN and CDR2 FVKESK. CDR3 loop: CASSIRTGFTDTQYF. In DNA form, the CDR3 reads TGTGCCAGCAGCATCCGGACAGGGTTCACAGATACGCAGTATTTT.

This rearrangement joins TRBV7-3 to TRBJ2-2; D is possibly TRBD2 (6 bases). The ends were cut back, 1 base at V and 8 bases at J, with 17 bases in the middle. The CDR3 totals 16 residues. In germline, CDR1 is SGHTA, CDR2 FQGTGA. In DNA form, the CDR3 reads TGTGCCAGCAGCTTAAATCAGTTCGGGGAGGCTGGGGAGCTGTTTTTT. This translates into CASSLNQFGEAGELFF.

This chain's CDR3 is CASSLGQQANYGYTF. CDR3 nucleotides: TGTGCCAGCAGCTTGGGACAGCAAGCTAACTATGGCTACACCTTC. The chain recombines TRBV9 with TRBJ1-2, with 7 nucleotides matching TRBD1. After removal of 4 bases from V and 0 bases from J, the junction contained 6 bases not matched to a gene. The CDR3 has 15 residues. The germline V gene has CDR1 SGDLS and CDR2 YYNGEE.

The chain carries TRBV28 and TRBJ2-2; D not certain. Deletions cut 6 bases from V and 0 bases from J, with 5 bases between. Germline V gene sequence: CDR1 MDHEN, CDR2 SYDVKM. The CDR3 runs 13 residues. Here the CDR3 DNA reads TGTGCCAGCAGCCTTACGAACACCGGGGAGCTGTTTTTT. Encoded protein: CASSLTNTGELFF.

The chain couples TRBV4-2 to TRBJ1-2; D ambiguous. The V end was cut by 0 bases, the J end by 0 bases, with 8 bases between. The germline CDR1 and CDR2 sequences are LGHNA and YNFKEQ. This CDR3 comprises 15 residues. The CDR3 sequence: CASSQEAESNYGYTF. CDR3 in DNA: TGTGCCAGCAGCCAAGAGGCCGAATCTAACTATGGCTACACCTTC.

The V call is TRBV19, the J call TRBJ1-1, with D uncertain. This CDR3 has 15 amino acids. The germline V gene has CDR1 LNHDA and CDR2 SQIVND (reference sequence). V was clipped by 0 bases and J by 8 bases, with 16 bases between them. CDR3 DNA sequence: TGTGCCAGTAGTATAGATCCGGCAGGCAGAGGGGAAGCTTTCTTT. It is translated as CASSIDPAGRGEAFF.

The V gene is TRBV19, the J gene TRBJ1-2; the match to TRBD1 covers 8 bases. Germline V CDR1 and CDR2: LNHDA, SQIVND (reference sequence). The CDR3 has 12 amino acids. V was clipped by 6 bases and J by 7 bases; unmatched bases: 4. The CDR3 loop is CASRSGGSGYTF. DNA for the CDR3: TGTGCCAGTAGATCAGGGGGCAGTGGCTACACCTTC.

The CDR3 coding sequence is TGTGCCAGCAGTCCCGGGACTACAAAGTTCTTC. Protein: CASSPGTTKFF. This chain connects TRBV6-5 to TRBJ2-1; 7 bases map to TRBD2. CDR3 size: 11 residues. V trimming: 5 bases; J trimming: 14 bases; junction bases outside the gene matches: 6. Germline V CDR1 and CDR2: MNHEY, SVGAGI.

Relative to its sample, this clone is medium-sized (0.01 to 0.1%). The V and J genes are TRBV7-3 and TRBJ2-1, with no clear D. Germline loops: CDR1 SGHTA, CDR2 FQGTGA. V lost 2 bases, J lost 7 bases, and 9 bases lay in between. This CDR3 is 13 amino acids long. CDR3 in amino acids: CASSLSVENEQFF. The DNA of the CDR3 is TGTGCCAGCAGCTTATCGGTAGAAAATGAGCAGTTCTTC. The complete variable domain, with remaining parts taken from reference TRBV7-3 and TRBJ2-1, reads GAGVSQTPSNKVTEKGKYVELRCDPISGHTALYWYRQSLGQGPEFLIYFQGTGAADDSGLPNDRFFAVRPEGSVSTLKIQRTERGDSAVYLCASSLSVENEQFFGPGTRLTVL.

This sequence joins TRBV27 and TRBJ2-7; 9 nucleotides align to TRBD1. V trimming: 8 bases; J trimming: 8 bases; junction bases outside the gene matches: 10. The germline gives CDR1 MNHEY, CDR2 SMNVEV (reference sequence). This CDR3 has 13 amino acids. For the CDR3, the DNA is TGTGCCAGCGCACAGGGACAGGGAGCGAAGCAGTACGTC. Translation gives CASAQGQGAKQYV.

This chain connects TRBV5-5 to TRBJ2-5, with 16 bases lining up with TRBD2. Germline V gene lookup returns CDR1 SGHKS and CDR2 YYEKEE (reference sequence). Trimming at V came to 4 bases and at J to 4 bases, leaving 13 bases not matched to a gene. This CDR3 comprises 19 residues. The CDR3 spells CASSPGPGTSGGALETQYF. The CDR3 coding sequence is TGTGCCAGCAGCCCGGGCCCCGGGACTAGCGGGGGGGCCCTAGAGACCCAGTACTTC.

J is TRBJ2-2 and V is TRBV7-6; perhaps TRBD2 as D (7 bases). The germline V and J ends were trimmed by 1 base and 0 bases, with 9 bases remaining between them. The germline V gene has CDR1 SGHVS and CDR2 FNYEAQ. The CDR3 totals 16 residues. The CDR3 loop reads CASSLGGGANTGELFF. CDR3 in DNA: TGTGCCAGCAGCTTAGGCGGGGGCGCGAACACCGGGGAGCTGTTTTTT.